This TCR beta chain was obtained from a study of blood T cell repertoires in COVID-19. The V segment lost 7 bases and the J segment 10 bases; nucleotides outside the gene matches: 6. The CDR3 totals 13 residues. CDR1 is ENHRY and CDR2 is SYGVKD in the germline V gene. Under the authors' procedure: The assay estimated nucleated cells by amplifying reference gene primers. Assay used: immunoSEQ multiplex PCR; TCRdb lists only in-frame clones, some missing. V, J and clone size reflect that table, while D and trimming were determined from the DNA. The table records 320,000 or so clones, 80% to 90% of them present only once. Across 20 to 25 US areas, participants ranged in age from roughly 18 to 89 years.

This chain joins TRBV10-3 and TRBJ2-1, with 11 bases lining up with TRBD1. What was sequenced was PBMCs or T cells enriched from blood (not recorded which). The clonotype was recovered from a man younger than 40 who had recovered from COVID-19. The chain's CDR3 is CAINTGQGGEQFF. Written as DNA, the CDR3 is TGTGCCATCAACACGGGACAGGGGGGCGAGCAGTTCTTC.